The entry that follows covers one TCR beta chain sequence. What it binds is not known. The entry originates in a study of T-cell memory formation after mild COVID-19. Overall study context: TCR clusters showed largely donor specificity.

The CDR3 has 15 amino acids. Germline V gives CDR1 MNHEY, CDR2 SVGAGI. V shed 6 bases and J 4 bases; nucleotides not matched to a gene: 8. Study findings and constraints: CD4+ contracting clones were found mainly in CM and EM, and CD8+ ones in EMRA.

TCRdb redid the calling of the 5' RACE reads with MiXCR, one entry per CDR3 protein. The table records over 150,000 distinct CDR3 sequences, roughly 13% of them present only once. The chain carries TRBV6-5 and TRBJ2-2; 7 nucleotides align to TRBD2. This receptor was obtained from a man in his late teens or twenties who had mild COVID-19 (a few samples of this study predate the infection). Cell type and time point are not known. Sequencing used PBMCs or a T cell subset sorted from them (not recorded which). The CDR3: CASRLTGGSTGELFF. The CDR3 DNA is TGTGCCAGCAGACTTACCGGGGGGAGCACCGGGGAGCTGTTTTTT.